This TCR beta chain comes out of a study of OX40 agonist ivuxolimab in advanced cancers. Study-wide context: Patients received intravenous ivuxolimab every 2 weeks at 0.01 to 10 mg/kg. The group had a mean age of roughly 65 years, ranged from roughly 20 to 80, and was 75% to 85% male. Head and neck, renal cell, melanoma or hepatocellular carcinoma were the cancers that dose-escalation patients had.

Germline trimming cut 4 bases from V and 2 bases from J; bases unmatched to any gene: 8. From germline, CDR1 is LGHNA and CDR2 YNFKEQ. The CDR3 length is 15 residues. Only in-frame clones appear in the TCRdb table, and some are missing; sequencing was by immunoSEQ multiplex PCR. This sample yields some 48,000 clones, of which about four fifths are seen a single time; 1.5% to 2% belongs to the top ten. The chain carries TRBV4-2 and TRBJ2-7; 7 bases agree with TRBD2. This clonotype was obtained from an adult with an advanced solid tumor such as melanoma, head and neck, liver or kidney cancer. The starting material was CD4+ or CD8+ T cells sorted from blood, obtained in a trial of the OX40 agonist ivuxolimab. The CDR3 spells CASSPSSSGTYEQYF. The DNA of the CDR3 is TGTGCCAGCAGCCCATCGTCGAGCGGGACCTACGAGCAGTACTTC.